The clone carrying this TCR beta chain was detected once. This entry is derived from a study of OX40 agonist ivuxolimab in advanced cancers. Using immunoSEQ multiplex PCR, the repertoire was profiled, and TCRdb retains in-frame clones only, with some absent. Counted here are roughly 74,000 clones, less than 90% occurring once; the ten biggest clones make up approximately 2%. V shed 5 bases, J shed 4 bases, and the junction held 7 bases outside the gene matches. The germline gives CDR1 MDHEN, CDR2 SYDVKM. CDR3 length: 15 residues. The material was CD4+ or CD8+ T cells sorted from blood, obtained in a trial of the OX40 agonist ivuxolimab. The chain uses TRBV28 and TRBJ2-5; 10 nucleotides line up with TRBD1. This TCR was sampled from an adult with an advanced solid tumor such as melanoma, head and neck, liver or kidney cancer. The CDR3 loop is CASSPIDRGRETQYF. In DNA form, the CDR3 reads TGTGCCAGCAGTCCTATCGACAGGGGGCGAGAGACCCAGTACTTC.